This TCR beta chain originates from a study of tumor-infiltrating lymphocytes in primary liver carcinoma. Per germline, CDR1 SGHAT and CDR2 FQDESV (reference sequence). There are 17 residues in the CDR3. Scientists recovered RNA and DNA together from roughly 21-30 mg of unsorted bulk tissue. Starting material of about 480 ng total RNA yielded TCR beta cDNA via a constant-region primer. Slightly modified ARM-PCR, run as three nested multiplex PCR rounds, produced the TCR beta libraries. The study ran its first two PCR rounds for around 10 cycles each, using TRBV1-TRBV30 forward primers and a C-beta reverse primer. Via MiXCR, TCRdb re-called the multiplex PCR reads, giving one row per CDR3 protein. There are roughly 200,000 distinct CDR3 sequences in the sample; about 85% occur only once, and around 18% lies in the top ten. This clonotype was counted a single time. At one end the junction does not follow the germline gene, possibly because of a read error.

The sequence was collected from a man aged 35-49 years with primary liver carcinoma and hepatitis B virus infection. The material sequenced was tumor tissue from primary liver carcinoma. The chain couples TRBV11-1 to TRBJ2-1, with 7 bases aligning to TRBD2. CDR3 protein: CATSSPSTSRSRNEQFF. Written as DNA, the CDR3 is TGTGCCACCAGCTCCCCATCGACTAGCAGGAGTCGAAATGAGCAGTTCTTC. Full variable domain (outside the CDR3, taken from reference TRBV11-1 and TRBJ2-1): EAEVAQSPRYKITEKSQAVAFWCDPISGHATLYWYRQILGQGPELLVQFQDESVVDDSQLPKDRFSAERLKGVDSTLKIQPAELGDSAMYLCATSSPSTSRSRNEQFFGPGTRLTVL.